This T cell receptor (beta chain) is from a study of vaccination effects on CD4 cells after COVID-19. Method: immunoSEQ multiplex PCR; TCRdb's copy keeps in-frame clones and lacks some. The sample holds some 30,000 clones, 74% seen once. This clone has only a few counts. Its antigen is unidentified. Before sequencing took place, the ViraFEST assay used viral peptide pools to expand antigen-specific CD4+ T cells. Culture proceeded for about 11 days, and CD4+ T cells were then isolated. Vaccination of participants consisted of two doses of either the BNT162b2 or mRNA-1273 vaccine. Fewer than 2.5 million PBMC were seeded per well and grown in the presence of about 9.6 IU/ml IL-2 and 8.5 to 10 ug/ml peptides. Sample: CD4+ T cells from PBMCs cultured with HCoV-229E spike peptides, taken after COVID-19 vaccination. The source is a human donor who received a COVID-19 vaccine.

The CDR3, as DNA: TGTGCCAGCTCACCTAGGGGGCTAGATGAAGCTTTCTTT. Amino acids: CASSPRGLDEAFF. V and J are TRBV18 and TRBJ1-1; the match to TRBD1 covers 7 bases. V dropped 3 bases and J dropped 7; count of bases not matched to a gene: 5. Germline V lookup: CDR1 KGHSH, CDR2 LQKENI. The CDR3 runs 13 residues.